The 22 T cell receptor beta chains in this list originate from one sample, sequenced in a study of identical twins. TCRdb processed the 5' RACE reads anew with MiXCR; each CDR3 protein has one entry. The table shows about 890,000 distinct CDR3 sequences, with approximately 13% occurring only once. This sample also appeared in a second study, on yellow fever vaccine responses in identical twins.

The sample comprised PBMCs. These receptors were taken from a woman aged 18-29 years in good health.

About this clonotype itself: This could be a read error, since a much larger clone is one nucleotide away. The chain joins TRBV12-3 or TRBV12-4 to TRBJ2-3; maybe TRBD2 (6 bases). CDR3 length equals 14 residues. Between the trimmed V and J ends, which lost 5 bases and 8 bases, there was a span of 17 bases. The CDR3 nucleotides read TGTGCCAGCAGTGCCTACGGGACTGCAGGTACGCAGTATTTT. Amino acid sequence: CASSAYGTAGTQYF.

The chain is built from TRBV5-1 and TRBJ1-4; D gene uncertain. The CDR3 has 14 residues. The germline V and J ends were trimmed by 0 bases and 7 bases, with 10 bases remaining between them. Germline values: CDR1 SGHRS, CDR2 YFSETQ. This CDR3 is CASSLGYDGEKLFF. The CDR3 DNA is TGCGCCAGCAGCTTGGGTTACGACGGTGAAAAACTGTTTTTT.

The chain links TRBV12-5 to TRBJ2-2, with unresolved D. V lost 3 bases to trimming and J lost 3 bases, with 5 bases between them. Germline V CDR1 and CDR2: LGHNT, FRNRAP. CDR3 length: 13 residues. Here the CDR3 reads CASGFPYTGELFF. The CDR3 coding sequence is TGTGCTAGTGGTTTCCCTTACACCGGGGAGCTGTTTTTT.

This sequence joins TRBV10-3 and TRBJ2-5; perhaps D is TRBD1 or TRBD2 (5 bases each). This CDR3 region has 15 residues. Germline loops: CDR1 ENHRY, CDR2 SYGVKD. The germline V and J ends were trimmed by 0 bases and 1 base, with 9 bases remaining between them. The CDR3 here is CAISESTGTQETQYF. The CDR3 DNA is TGTGCCATCAGTGAGTCCACCGGGACCCAAGAGACCCAGTACTTC.

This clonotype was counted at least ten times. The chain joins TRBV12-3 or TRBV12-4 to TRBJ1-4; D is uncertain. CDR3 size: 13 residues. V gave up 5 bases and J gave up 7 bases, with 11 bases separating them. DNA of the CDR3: TGTGCCAGCAGTCAAGGCGGGAGTGAAAAACTGTTTTTT. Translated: CASSQGGSEKLFF.

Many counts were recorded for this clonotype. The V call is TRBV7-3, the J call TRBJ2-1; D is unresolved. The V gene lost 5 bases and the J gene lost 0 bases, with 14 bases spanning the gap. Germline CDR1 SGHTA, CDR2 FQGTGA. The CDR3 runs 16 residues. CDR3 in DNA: TGTGCCAGCAGCATTTCCGACATTAGCTCCTACAATGAGCAGTTCTTC. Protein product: CASSISDISSYNEQFF. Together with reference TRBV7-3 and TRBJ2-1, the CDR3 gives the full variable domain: GAGVSQTPSNKVTEKGKYVELRCDPISGHTALYWYRQSLGQGPEFLIYFQGTGAADDSGLPNDRFFAVRPEGSVSTLKIQRTERGDSAVYLCASSISDISSYNEQFFGPGTRLTVL.

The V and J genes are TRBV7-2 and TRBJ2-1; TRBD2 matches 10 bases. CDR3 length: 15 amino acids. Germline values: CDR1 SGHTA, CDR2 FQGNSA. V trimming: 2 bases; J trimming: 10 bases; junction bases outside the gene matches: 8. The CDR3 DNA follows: TGTGCCAGCAGCTTATCCGGGACTAGCGTCGAGGAGCAGTTCTTC. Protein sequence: CASSLSGTSVEEQFF.

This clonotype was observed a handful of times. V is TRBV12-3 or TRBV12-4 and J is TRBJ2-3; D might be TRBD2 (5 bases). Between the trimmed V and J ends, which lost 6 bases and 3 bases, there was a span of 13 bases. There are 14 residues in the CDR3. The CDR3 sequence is CASSPLGRTDTQYF. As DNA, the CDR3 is TGTGCCAGCAGCCCCTTAGGGAGAACAGATACGCAGTATTTT.

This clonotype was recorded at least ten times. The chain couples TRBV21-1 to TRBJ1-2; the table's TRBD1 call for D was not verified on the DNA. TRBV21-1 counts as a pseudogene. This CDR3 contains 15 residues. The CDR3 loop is CASSKRGALDYGYTF. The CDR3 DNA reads TGTGCCAGCAGCAAACGTGGGGCGCTAGACTATGGCTACACCTTC.

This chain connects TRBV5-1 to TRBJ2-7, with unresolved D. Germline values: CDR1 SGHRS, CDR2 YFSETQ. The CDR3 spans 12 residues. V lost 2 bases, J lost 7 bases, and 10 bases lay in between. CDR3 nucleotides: TGCGCCAGCAGCTTCCGGAGTGAAGAGCAGTACTTC. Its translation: CASSFRSEEQYF.

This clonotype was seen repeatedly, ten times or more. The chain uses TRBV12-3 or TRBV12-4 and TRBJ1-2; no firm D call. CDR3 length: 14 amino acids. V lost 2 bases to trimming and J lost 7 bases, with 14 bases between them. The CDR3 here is CASSLSVAAGGYTF. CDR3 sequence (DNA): TGTGCCAGCAGTTTATCGGTCGCGGCGGGTGGCTACACCTTC.

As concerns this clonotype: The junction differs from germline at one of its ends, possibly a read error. Written as DNA, the CDR3 is TGTGCCATCAGTAAGTCGACGGGACTAGCGGGAGGATCCTACAATGAGCAGTTCTTC. Translated: CAISKSTGLAGGSYNEQFF. The chain links TRBV10-3 to TRBJ2-1; 15 bases fit TRBD2. This CDR3 has 19 residues. The germline gives CDR1 ENHRY, CDR2 SYGVKD.

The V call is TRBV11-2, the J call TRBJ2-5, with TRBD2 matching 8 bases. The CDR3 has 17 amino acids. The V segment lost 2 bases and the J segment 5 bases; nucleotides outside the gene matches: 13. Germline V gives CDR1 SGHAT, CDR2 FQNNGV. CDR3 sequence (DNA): TGTGCCAGCAGCTTATATTTAATTCAGCGGGAGTCGGAGACCCAGTACTTC. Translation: CASSLYLIQRESETQYF.

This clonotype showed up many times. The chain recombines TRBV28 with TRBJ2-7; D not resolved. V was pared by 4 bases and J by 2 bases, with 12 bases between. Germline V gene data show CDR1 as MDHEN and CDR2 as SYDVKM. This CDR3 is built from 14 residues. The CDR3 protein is CASSSLTRTYEQYF. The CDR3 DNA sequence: TGTGCCAGCAGTTCCCTGACTCGTACCTACGAGCAGTACTTC.

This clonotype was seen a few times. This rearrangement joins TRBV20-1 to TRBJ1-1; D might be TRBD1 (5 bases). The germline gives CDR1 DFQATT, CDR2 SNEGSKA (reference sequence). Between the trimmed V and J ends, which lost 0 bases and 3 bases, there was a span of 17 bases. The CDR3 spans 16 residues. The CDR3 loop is CSARDLTAGIHTEAFF. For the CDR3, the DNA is TGCAGTGCTAGAGATCTGACAGCTGGAATCCACACTGAAGCTTTCTTT.

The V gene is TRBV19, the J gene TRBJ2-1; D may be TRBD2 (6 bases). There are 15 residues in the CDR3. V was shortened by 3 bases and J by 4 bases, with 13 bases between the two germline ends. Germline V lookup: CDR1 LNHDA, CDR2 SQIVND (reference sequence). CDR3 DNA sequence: TGTGCCAGTAGTATCGGGGGACGACTTTACAATGAGCAGTTCTTC. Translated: CASSIGGRLYNEQFF.

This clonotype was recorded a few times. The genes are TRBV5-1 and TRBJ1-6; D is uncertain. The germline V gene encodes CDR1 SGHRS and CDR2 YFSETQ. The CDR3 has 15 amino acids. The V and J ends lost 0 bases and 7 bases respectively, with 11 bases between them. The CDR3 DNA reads TGCGCCAGCAGCTTGGCCGCAGGCTCGAATTCACCCCTCCACTTT. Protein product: CASSLAAGSNSPLHF.

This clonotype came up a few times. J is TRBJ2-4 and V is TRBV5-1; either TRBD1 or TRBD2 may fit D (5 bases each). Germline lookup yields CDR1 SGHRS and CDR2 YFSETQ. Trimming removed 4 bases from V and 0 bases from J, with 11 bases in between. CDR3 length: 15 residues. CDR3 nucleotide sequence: TGCGCCAGCAGCAGGCAGGGAGAAGCCAAAAACATTCAGTACTTC. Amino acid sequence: CASSRQGEAKNIQYF.

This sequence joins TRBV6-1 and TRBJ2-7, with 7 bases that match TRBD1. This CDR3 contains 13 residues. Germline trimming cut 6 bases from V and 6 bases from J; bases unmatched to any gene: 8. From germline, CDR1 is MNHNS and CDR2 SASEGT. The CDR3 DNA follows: TGTGCCAGCAGATCATTAGCAGGGGGCGAGCAGTACTTC. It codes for CASRSLAGGEQYF.

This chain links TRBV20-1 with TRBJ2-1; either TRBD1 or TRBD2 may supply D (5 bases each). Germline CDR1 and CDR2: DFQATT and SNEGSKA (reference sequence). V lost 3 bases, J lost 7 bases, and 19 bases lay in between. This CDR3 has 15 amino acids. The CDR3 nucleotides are TGCAGTGCTAGGGGCCAGGGACGAACCGGGAATGAGCAGTTCTTC. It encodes CSARGQGRTGNEQFF.

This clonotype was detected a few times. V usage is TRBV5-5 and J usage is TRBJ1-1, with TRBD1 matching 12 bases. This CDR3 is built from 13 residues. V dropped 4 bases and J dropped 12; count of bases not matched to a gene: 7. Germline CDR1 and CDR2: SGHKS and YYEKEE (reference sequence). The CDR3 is CASSIGTGGASFF. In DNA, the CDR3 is TGTGCCAGCAGCATCGGGACAGGGGGCGCTTCTTTCTTT. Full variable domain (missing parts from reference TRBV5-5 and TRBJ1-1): DAGVTQSPTHLIKTRGQQVTLRCSPISGHKSVSWYQQVLGQGPQFIFQYYEKEERGRGNFPDRFSARQFPNYSSELNVNALLLGDSALYLCASSIGTGGASFFGQGTRLTVV.

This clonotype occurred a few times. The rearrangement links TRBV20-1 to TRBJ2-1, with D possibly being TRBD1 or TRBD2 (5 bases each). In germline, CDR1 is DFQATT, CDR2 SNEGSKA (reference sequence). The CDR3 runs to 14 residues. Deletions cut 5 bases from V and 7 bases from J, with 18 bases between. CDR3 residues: CSAAPGRDLNEQFF. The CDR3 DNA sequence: TGCAGTGCTGCCCCGGGACGGGACCTAAATGAGCAGTTCTTC.